The 10 T cell receptor beta chains listed next were all sequenced from one sample in a study of T-cell memory formation after mild COVID-19. TCRdb re-analysed the 5' RACE reads in MiXCR, keeping a single row per CDR3 protein. The sample contains 550,000 to 700,000 distinct CDR3 sequences, roughly 18% of which appear only once. The sample was PBMCs or a T cell subset sorted from them (not recorded which). These receptors all stem from an adult woman who had mild COVID-19 (a few samples of this study predate the infection). Cell type and time point are not known.

This clonotype turned up a few times. The chain carries TRBV29-1 and TRBJ2-1; 11 positions match TRBD2. The CDR3 has 13 residues. Germline V gene lookup returns CDR1 SQVTM and CDR2 ANQGSEA. With 5 bases clipped from V and 7 bases from J, the junction kept 4 bases outside the gene matches. DNA of the CDR3: TGCAGCGTTCCTAGCGGGAGGTCTAATGAGCAGTTCTTC. This gives the protein CSVPSGRSNEQFF.

The rearrangement joins TRBV6-5 to TRBJ2-1; possibly TRBD1 or TRBD2 for D (5 bases each). In germline, CDR1 is MNHEY, CDR2 SVGAGI. V shed 7 bases and J shed 8 bases, with 18 bases lying between them. The CDR3 totals 14 residues. As DNA, the CDR3 is TGTGCCAGCAACGGGGCAGACCGCCCCCATGAGCAGTTCTTC. Its protein is CASNGADRPHEQFF.

This clonotype was seen more than once but under ten times. The rearrangement joins TRBV7-3 to TRBJ2-3, with D tentatively TRBD2 (6 bases). CDR1 is SGHTA and CDR2 is FQGTGA in the germline V gene. Trimming stripped 5 bases from V and 2 bases from J, with 17 bases between. CDR3 length equals 16 residues. DNA of the CDR3: TGTGCCAGCAGCCTTAATCCGGGGGTGCTCACAGATACGCAGTATTTT. This codes for CASSLNPGVLTDTQYF.

At least ten counts were recorded for this clonotype. The gene calls are TRBV25-1 and TRBJ1-1; 8 nucleotides match TRBD1. Germline lookup yields CDR1 MGHDK and CDR2 SYGVNS. The CDR3 has 14 residues. With 2 bases clipped from V and 5 bases from J, the junction kept 4 bases outside the gene matches. The CDR3 is CASSETGGKTEAFF. CDR3 DNA: TGTGCCAGCAGTGAAACAGGGGGTAAGACTGAAGCTTTCTTT. Full variable domain (rest looked up from reference TRBV25-1 and TRBJ1-1): EADIYQTPRYLVIGTGKKITLECSQTMGHDKMYWYQQDPGMELHLIHYSYGVNSTEKGDLSSESTVSRIRTEHFPLTLESARPSHTSQYLCASSETGGKTEAFFGQGTRLTVV.

This clonotype was detected a few times. The chain joins TRBV5-1 to TRBJ2-7, with D perhaps matching TRBD1 (5 bases). Trimming pared 0 bases from V and 3 bases from J, leaving 13 bases between. The CDR3 consists of 15 residues. Germline V gene data show CDR1 as SGHRS and CDR2 as YFSETQ. The CDR3 DNA is TGCGCCAGCAGCTTGGGCGATGGGGCCTACTACGAGCAGTACTTC. It codes for CASSLGDGAYYEQYF.

The rearrangement links TRBV5-1 to TRBJ1-3; D unresolved. V was shortened by 5 bases and J by 4 bases, with 16 bases between the two germline ends. Germline V gene data show CDR1 as SGHRS and CDR2 as YFSETQ. The CDR3 length is 15 residues. The CDR3 is CASSTGSVGGNTIYF. The CDR3 DNA sequence: TGCGCCAGCAGTACCGGGTCCGTTGGAGGAAACACCATATATTTT.

The chain is built from TRBV5-1 and TRBJ2-2, with 8 bases aligning to TRBD1. Germline CDR1 and CDR2: SGHRS and YFSETQ. This CDR3 comprises 16 residues. The J segment lost 4 bases and the V segment lost 4 bases, leaving 9 bases of the junction unmatched. CDR3 residues: CASSSTGGPGTGELFF. The CDR3 nucleotides are TGCGCCAGCAGCAGCACAGGGGGGCCGGGCACCGGGGAGCTGTTTTTT.

This clonotype occurred a few times. This sequence joins TRBV24-1 and TRBJ1-2; TRBD1 might be the D (6 bases). The CDR3 is 14 amino acids. The germline CDR1 and CDR2 sequences are KGHDR and SFDVKD. V was pared by 5 bases and J by 7 bases, with 16 bases between. The CDR3 nucleotides read TGTGCCACCAGTGCCAGGGGAATGTCTAGTGGCTACACCTTC. It is translated as CATSARGMSSGYTF.

This clonotype was observed many times. The chain uses TRBV5-6 and TRBJ2-7; D is perhaps TRBD1 or TRBD2 (5 bases each). Germline CDR1 is SGHDT and CDR2 is YYEEEE. There are 13 residues in the CDR3. V lost 3 bases, J lost 3 bases, and 10 bases lay in between. CDR3 loop: CASSSGTDYEQYF. CDR3 DNA: TGTGCCAGCAGCTCCGGGACGGACTACGAGCAGTACTTC.

This chain joins TRBV29-1 and TRBJ1-2, with TRBD1 matching over 9 bases. The CDR3 has 13 residues. The V and J ends lost 7 bases and 2 bases, in that order; junction bases with no gene match: 5. CDR1 and CDR2 (germline): SQVTM, ANQGSEA. DNA for the CDR3: TGCAGCGATCGGGACAGGGAGAACTATGGCTACACCTTC. Amino acids: CSDRDRENYGYTF.